Following are 29 T cell receptor beta chains from one sample sequenced in a study of T cells after yellow fever vaccination (dated by TCRdb to between 2019 and 2020). The library was generated by 5' RACE. This sample was sequenced with an Illumina HiSeq 2500. Using fastp trimming at Q25 and MiXCR clonotype assembly, TCRdb reanalyzed the public sequencing data and kept in-frame beta chains. Each entry merges the rows of one CDR3 protein and shows their most common DNA and genes. The sample data list 510,000 or so distinct CDR3 sequences, and about a fifth of these were observed just once. The ten largest clones capture 14% of the sample. Read against the paper, the sample's treatment or condition label means: live attenuated yellow fever vaccine strain. The sequencing here drew on PBMCs, taken 15 days after the yellow fever booster vaccination. The receptor source for this set is a young man who received the YFV17D yellow fever vaccine.

The chain recombines TRBV3-1 with TRBJ2-2, with 7 bases aligning to TRBD1. Trimming took 4 bases from V and 9 from J; bases not matched to a gene: 11. The germline V gene encodes CDR1 LGHDT and CDR2 YNNKEL (reference sequence). The CDR3 is 15 amino acids. The CDR3 DNA follows: TGTGCCAGCAGCCGACAGGGTGGAGGCATGTGGGAGCTGTTTTTT. The encoded protein is CASSRQGGGMWELFF.

The CDR3 DNA follows: TGCGCCAGCAGCTTGCTTTCCCCGGGTCTCTACGAGCAGTACTTC. As protein: CASSLLSPGLYEQYF. V usage is TRBV5-1 and J usage is TRBJ2-7; D is unclear. This CDR3 spans 15 amino acids. The V end was cut by 1 base, the J end by 3 bases, with 14 bases between. Germline lookup yields CDR1 SGHRS and CDR2 YFSETQ.

This clonotype was detected a few times. The chain combines TRBV7-9 with TRBJ2-7; D gene ambiguous. Between the trimmed V and J ends, which lost 5 bases and 8 bases, there was a span of 13 bases. Germline V gene lookup returns CDR1 SEHNR and CDR2 FQNEAQ (reference sequence). The CDR3 is 12 amino acids. Here the CDR3 reads CASSLDRRQQYF. CDR3 DNA: TGTGCCAGCAGCCTAGATAGGCGACAGCAGTACTTC.

At least ten counts were recorded for this clonotype. The chain recombines TRBV9 with TRBJ2-1; 11 bases are a match to TRBD2. Trimming cost V 0 bases and J 7 bases; bases outside gene matches: 9. The CDR3 extends over 17 amino acids. The germline V gene encodes CDR1 SGDLS and CDR2 YYNGEE. CDR3 sequence (DNA): TGTGCCAGCAGCGTAGAAGGGGTAGCGGGAGGGCGTAATGAGCAGTTCTTC. Its protein is CASSVEGVAGGRNEQFF.

This clonotype was seen a few times. V usage is TRBV5-1 and J usage is TRBJ2-7, with 8 bases that match TRBD1. The CDR3 contains 15 residues. The trim removed 6 bases at V and 1 base at J, leaving 9 bases unmatched. Germline CDR1 is SGHRS and CDR2 is YFSETQ. CDR3 DNA sequence: TGCGCCAGCACGTCCACCGGGACAGGATCCTACGAGCAGTACTTC. Protein: CASTSTGTGSYEQYF.

This clonotype was counted a few times. The chain employs TRBV20-1 and TRBJ2-1; 12 bases line up with TRBD2. The CDR3 consists of 16 residues. Germline-derived CDR1 and CDR2 are DFQATT and SNEGSKA (reference sequence). V gave up 2 bases and J gave up 6 bases; unmatched junction bases: 8. The CDR3 here is CSARNQLAGGGNEQFF. The CDR3 DNA follows: TGCAGTGCTAGAAACCAACTAGCGGGAGGAGGCAATGAGCAGTTCTTC.

The chain couples TRBV29-1 to TRBJ2-3, with 7 bases fitting TRBD2. The V gene end was trimmed by 5 bases and the J gene end by 4 bases; junction bases not matched to a gene: 6. In germline, CDR1 is SQVTM, CDR2 ANQGSEA. The CDR3 loop spans 13 amino acids. For the CDR3, the DNA is TGCAGCGTTTTGGGGGGGGGAGCAGATACGCAGTATTTT. It codes for CSVLGGGADTQYF.

The chain joins TRBV20-1 to TRBJ2-2; 7 bases are shared with TRBD2. Germline CDR1 DFQATT, CDR2 SNEGSKA (reference sequence). This CDR3 is built from 15 residues. The trim removed 4 bases at V and 4 bases at J, leaving 9 bases unmatched. The CDR3 is CSATQSGGFTGELFF. CDR3 DNA sequence: TGCAGTGCTACCCAGTCGGGAGGTTTCACCGGGGAGCTGTTTTTT.

There are a few counts of this clonotype. The genes are TRBV19 and TRBJ2-2; D is perhaps TRBD2 (5 bases). The CDR3 contains 9 residues. CDR1 and CDR2 from the germline V gene are LNHDA and SQIVND (reference sequence). The DNA for the CDR3 is TGTCCCCGAGGGGGGGAGCTGTTTTTT. Protein: CPRGGELFF.

This clonotype was picked up a small number of times. J is TRBJ2-3 and V is TRBV11-3, with a tentative D call TRBD2 (5 bases). The V gene's germline CDR1 is SGHNT and CDR2 YENEEA. CDR3 length equals 16 residues. The V gene lost 1 base and the J gene lost 4 bases, with 15 bases spanning the gap. The CDR3 DNA follows: TGTGCCAGCAGCTTAGGAGCGGCCCGTTCTCCAGATACGCAGTATTTT. Translation: CASSLGAARSPDTQYF.

This clonotype was detected many times. The CDR3 DNA sequence: TGCAGCGTTGGCGGGACTAGCGGGAAAGTAAATGAGCAGTTCTTC. Its protein product is CSVGGTSGKVNEQFF. The V and J genes are TRBV29-1 and TRBJ2-1; 13 bases align to TRBD2. V lost 4 bases to trimming and J lost 7 bases; unmatched junction nucleotides: 7. CDR1 and CDR2 (germline): SQVTM, ANQGSEA. The CDR3 covers 15 residues.

The rearrangement joins TRBV6-2 or TRBV6-3 to TRBJ2-2; TRBD2 agrees at 10 bases. V trimming: 2 bases; J trimming: 5 bases; junction bases outside the gene matches: 20. Looked up from germline, CDR1 is MNHEY and CDR2 is SVGEGT. This CDR3 has 21 residues. The CDR3 bases are TGTGCCAGCAGTTACCTGGCAGGGCAAAAATCTAGCGGGAGAGGAACCGGGGAGCTGTTTTTT. It yields the protein CASSYLAGQKSSGRGTGELFF.

The chain joins TRBV5-1 to TRBJ2-2; 9 nucleotides match TRBD1. Germline values: CDR1 SGHRS, CDR2 YFSETQ. V trimming: 4 bases; J trimming: 6 bases; junction bases outside the gene matches: 10. The CDR3 is made up of 16 amino acids. The CDR3 DNA follows: TGCGCCAGCAGCCATCGGGGACAGGGAATGGCCGGGGAGCTGTTTTTT. Encoded protein: CASSHRGQGMAGELFF.

This clonotype was seen a handful of times. The chain employs TRBV28 and TRBJ1-2; no clear D gene. The V gene's germline CDR1 is MDHEN and CDR2 SYDVKM. V lost 7 bases to trimming and J lost 4 bases, with 10 bases between them. The CDR3 is made up of 12 amino acids. Written as DNA, the CDR3 is TGTGCCAGCAAGTTCGAAGGCTATGGCTACACCTTC. Its translation is CASKFEGYGYTF.

This clonotype has just one count. The chain uses TRBV16 and TRBJ1-2; 8 bases are shared with TRBD1. V lost 4 bases to trimming and J lost 7 bases; unmatched junction nucleotides: 17. Germline CDR1 and CDR2: KGHSY and FQNENV. This CDR3 has 17 residues. The CDR3 protein is CASSPHGWEYRGAGYTF. Here the CDR3 DNA reads TGTGCCAGCAGCCCCCACGGATGGGAGTACAGGGGGGCTGGCTACACCTTC.

The rearrangement joins TRBV19 to TRBJ2-5, with D unresolved. CDR1 is LNHDA and CDR2 is SQIVND in the germline V gene (reference sequence). V was trimmed by 5 bases and J by 3 bases, leaving 25 bases between them. This CDR3 comprises 18 residues. The CDR3 nucleotides read TGTGCCAGTAGTGCGAATGAAACCCAACGTCCTCGAAAAGAGACCCAGTACTTC. Its protein product is CASSANETQRPRKETQYF.

J is TRBJ2-1 and V is TRBV5-4, with 8 nucleotides matching TRBD2. V was clipped by 2 bases and J by 9 bases; unmatched bases: 4. The CDR3 contains 13 residues. The germline CDR1 and CDR2 sequences are SGHNT and YYREEE (reference sequence). The CDR3 is CASSFQSGSEQFF. The CDR3 DNA is TGTGCCAGCAGCTTCCAGAGCGGGAGTGAGCAGTTCTTC. The complete variable domain, with remaining parts taken from reference TRBV5-4 and TRBJ2-1, reads ETGVTQSPTHLIKTRGQQVTLRCSSQSGHNTVSWYQQALGQGPQFIFQYYREEENGRGNFPPRFSGLQFPNYSSELNVNALELDDSALYLCASSFQSGSEQFFGPGTRLTVL.

This clonotype was picked up many times. The chain couples TRBV11-2 to TRBJ2-1; maybe TRBD1 (7 bases). The CDR3 is 18 residues long. The germline V and J ends were trimmed by 0 bases and 8 bases, with 23 bases remaining between them. Germline V gene lookup returns CDR1 SGHAT and CDR2 FQNNGV. The DNA of the CDR3 is TGTGCCAGCAGCTTAGATCCCTGGGGCGGCGGAGGGGGCGATGAGCAGTTCTTC. It is translated as CASSLDPWGGGGGDEQFF.

The chain combines TRBV11-1 with TRBJ2-3, with D perhaps TRBD2 (6 bases). Trimming took 5 bases from V and 2 from J, leaving 14 bases between them. CDR3 length: 15 residues. The germline CDR1 and CDR2 sequences are SGHAT and FQDESV (reference sequence). CDR3 in DNA: TGTGCCAGCAGCCCCAAGCGGGTCCTCACAGATACGCAGTATTTT. This translates into CASSPKRVLTDTQYF. Combining the CDR3 with reference TRBV11-1 and TRBJ2-3 gives the whole variable domain EAEVAQSPRYKITEKSQAVAFWCDPISGHATLYWYRQILGQGPELLVQFQDESVVDDSQLPKDRFSAERLKGVDSTLKIQPAELGDSAMYLCASSPKRVLTDTQYFGPGTRLTVL.

The rearrangement links TRBV6-1 to TRBJ2-7; D may correspond to TRBD1 or TRBD2 (6 bases each). This CDR3 is 15 amino acids long. V lost 7 bases and J 2 bases, leaving 18 bases between the germline ends. Germline V gene sequence: CDR1 MNHNS, CDR2 SASEGT. The CDR3 nucleotides read TGTGCCAGCACCCTCAGATGGGGGGACACCTACGAGCAGTACTTC. It specifies CASTLRWGDTYEQYF.

The genes are TRBV18 and TRBJ2-5; weak D call: TRBD2 (5 bases). Trimming removed 2 bases at V and 9 bases at J, with 19 bases between. The CDR3 runs to 15 residues. Germline assignment: CDR1 KGHSH and CDR2 LQKENI. The CDR3 protein is CASSPTAVAPDAQYF. DNA of the CDR3: TGTGCCAGCTCACCAACAGCGGTAGCCCCTGACGCCCAGTACTTC.

V and J are TRBV20-1 and TRBJ2-7; D might be TRBD1 (6 bases). V was shortened by 6 bases and J by 3 bases, with 18 bases between the two germline ends. The CDR3 has 14 residues. CDR1 is DFQATT, CDR2 SNEGSKA, per germline (reference sequence). The CDR3 loop is CSAANREKGYEQYF. The CDR3 DNA is TGCAGTGCCGCGAACAGGGAAAAGGGCTACGAGCAGTACTTC.

This clonotype was observed a few times. This chain joins TRBV6-5 and TRBJ2-7; 7 positions agree with TRBD1. With 2 bases clipped from V and 2 bases from J, the junction kept 6 bases outside the gene matches. The CDR3 has 15 residues. Germline CDR1 and CDR2: MNHEY and SVGAGI. The CDR3 nucleotides read TGTGCCAGCAGTTACCGCCGACAGGGTACCTACGAGCAGTACTTC. This codes for CASSYRRQGTYEQYF.

The rearrangement uses TRBV7-3 and TRBJ2-3; D is undetermined. The V end lost 5 bases, the J end lost 4 bases, and 16 bases lay between the germline ends. The CDR3 is 15 amino acids. CDR1 SGHTA and CDR2 FQGTGA come from the germline V gene. The CDR3 sequence: CASSAYTAKSDTQYF. For the CDR3, the DNA is TGTGCCAGCAGCGCGTACACAGCGAAGTCAGATACGCAGTATTTT.

This clonotype appeared a few times. The genes are TRBV7-9 and TRBJ2-7; 8 nucleotides match TRBD2. With 5 bases clipped from V and 5 bases from J, the junction kept 5 bases outside the gene matches. Germline V gene sequence: CDR1 SEHNR, CDR2 FQNEAQ (reference sequence). The CDR3 has 13 residues. The CDR3 spells CASSREGGDEQYF. In nucleotides, the CDR3 is TGTGCCAGCAGCCGGGAGGGGGGAGACGAGCAGTACTTC.

The chain employs TRBV4-2 and TRBJ2-3; 7 bases are shared with TRBD2. Germline CDR1 is LGHNA and CDR2 is YNFKEQ. CDR3 size: 14 residues. After removal of 1 base from V and 6 bases from J, the junction contained 4 bases not matched to a gene. Here the CDR3 reads CASSQGGSWDTQYF. The CDR3 nucleotides read TGTGCCAGCAGCCAAGGCGGGAGTTGGGATACGCAGTATTTT.

This clonotype was counted a few times. The CDR3 here is CASRESDTQYF. Here the CDR3 DNA reads TGCGCCAGCAGAGAATCCGATACGCAGTATTTT. The V gene is TRBV5-1, the J gene TRBJ2-3; D is uncertain. Trimming pared 5 bases from V and 6 bases from J, leaving 7 bases between. Germline lookup yields CDR1 SGHRS and CDR2 YFSETQ. The CDR3 loop spans 11 amino acids.

The chain couples TRBV7-9 to TRBJ2-1; the match to TRBD2 covers 7 bases. Germline V gives CDR1 SEHNR, CDR2 FQNEAQ (reference sequence). This CDR3 spans 12 amino acids. V was clipped by 3 bases and J by 12 bases; unmatched bases: 5. CDR3 sequence reads: CASSLTSWGQFF. The CDR3 nucleotides read TGTGCCAGCAGCTTGACTAGCTGGGGGCAGTTCTTC. Drawing the rest from reference TRBV7-9 and TRBJ2-1, the complete variable domain is DTGVSQNPRHKITKRGQNVTFRCDPISEHNRLYWYRQTLGQGPEFLTYFQNEAQLEKSRLLSDRFSAERPKGSFSTLEIQRTEQGDSAMYLCASSLTSWGQFFGPGTRLTVL.

This clonotype has a handful of counts. The V call is TRBV21-1, the J call TRBJ2-7; TRBD2 is the table's D call and was not checked against the DNA. TRBV21-1 is assigned pseudogene status. There are 12 residues in the CDR3. In DNA form, the CDR3 reads TGTGCCAGCACTGAGCGGAGCGGCGAGCAGTACTTC. Protein product: CASTERSGEQYF.